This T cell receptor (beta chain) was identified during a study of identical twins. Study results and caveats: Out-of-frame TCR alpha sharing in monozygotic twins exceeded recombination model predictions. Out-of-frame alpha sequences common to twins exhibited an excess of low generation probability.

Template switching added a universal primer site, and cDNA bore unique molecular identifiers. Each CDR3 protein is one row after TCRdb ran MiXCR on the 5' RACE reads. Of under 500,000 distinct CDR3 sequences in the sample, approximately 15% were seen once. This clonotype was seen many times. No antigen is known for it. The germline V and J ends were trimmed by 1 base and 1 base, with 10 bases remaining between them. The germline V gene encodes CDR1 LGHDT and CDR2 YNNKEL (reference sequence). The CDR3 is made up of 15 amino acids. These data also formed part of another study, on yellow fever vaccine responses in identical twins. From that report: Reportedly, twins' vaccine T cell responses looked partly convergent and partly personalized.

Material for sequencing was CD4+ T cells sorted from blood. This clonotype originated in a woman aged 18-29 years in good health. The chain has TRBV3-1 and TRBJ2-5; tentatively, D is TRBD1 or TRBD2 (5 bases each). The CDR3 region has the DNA TGTGCCAGCAGCCAAGTTGGGGCGGGCCAAGAGACCCAGTACTTC. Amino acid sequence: CASSQVGAGQETQYF.